One and the same sample provided the 20 T cell receptor beta chains below, sequenced in a study of tumor and adjacent non-tumor tissue in lung cancer. This sample's RNA came from whole unsorted tissue. The library came from three nested PCR rounds adapted from ARM-PCR protocols. One entry per CDR3 protein, called by TCRdb with MiXCR from the multiplex PCR reads. The sample contains 120,000 or so distinct CDR3 sequences, approximately 66% of which appear only once. Sequenced material: lung tumor tissue. These receptors came from a man aged 25 to 45 with non-small cell lung cancer.

This clonotype has only a few counts. A much larger clone sits a single nucleotide away, making a read error possible. This chain joins TRBV6-6 and TRBJ1-5; 8 bases fit TRBD1. The CDR3 spans 14 residues. Looked up from germline, CDR1 is MNHNY and CDR2 is SVGAGI (reference sequence). CDR3 sequence: CAGSRDRGGQPQHF. DNA of the CDR3: TGTGCCGGCAGTAGAGACAGGGGTGGTCAGCCCCAGCATTTT.

CDR3 amino acids: CSAPGQREAGYTF. The CDR3 DNA is TGCAGTGCTCCCGGACAGAGGGAAGCAGGCTACACCTTC. The rearrangement joins TRBV20-1 to TRBJ1-2; tentatively, D is TRBD1 (6 bases). The V end was cut by 5 bases, the J end by 8 bases, with 18 bases between. CDR1 is DFQATT and CDR2 is SNEGSKA in the germline V gene (reference sequence). CDR3 length equals 13 residues.

The chain carries TRBV4-1 and TRBJ1-1; D uncertain. The ends were cut back, 4 bases at V and 1 base at J, with 13 bases in the middle. Germline lookup yields CDR1 MGHRA and CDR2 YSYEKL. The CDR3 loop spans 15 amino acids. CDR3 coding DNA: TGCGCCAGCAGCCCCTATGTAACACCGAACACTGAAGCTTTCTTT. Amino acids: CASSPYVTPNTEAFF.

Notes on this clonotype: Germline is not matched at one junction end, which may reflect a read error. The genes are TRBV29-1 and TRBJ1-1; perhaps TRBD1 as D (6 bases). CDR1 and CDR2 (germline): SQVTM, ANQGSEA. The CDR3 runs to 12 residues. In DNA, the CDR3 is TGCAGCGCCGGACAGACGAACACCGAAGCTTTCTTT. It specifies CSAGQTNTEAFF.

This clonotype was counted a single time. This may stem from a read error, because a much larger clone lies one nucleotide away. The chain is built from TRBV29-1 and TRBJ2-5, with D tentatively TRBD1 (6 bases). The germline V gene has CDR1 SQVTM and CDR2 ANQGSEA. This CDR3 is built from 13 residues. V lost 6 bases and J lost 3, with 14 bases in between. The CDR3 reads CSVGGQGKETQYF. The CDR3 coding sequence is TGCAGCGTCGGCGGGCAGGGGAAAGAGACCCAGTACTTC.

In regard to this clonotype: At one end, the junction sequence differs from germline, possibly due to a read error. This chain uses TRBV5-6 with TRBJ2-3, with D unclear. In germline, CDR1 is SGHDT, CDR2 YYEEEE. CDR3 length equals 13 residues. The DNA for the CDR3 is TGTACCAGCAGCTTGCCCGTGGCAGATACGCAATATTTT. Protein: CTSSLPVADTQYF. The whole variable domain, filled in from reference TRBV5-6 and TRBJ2-3, reads DAGVTQSPTHLIKTRGQQVTLRCSPKSGHDTVSWYQQALGQGPQFIFQYYEEEERQRGNFPDRFSGHQFPNYSSELNVNALLLGDSALYLCTSSLPVADTQYFGPGTRLTVL.

As for this clonotype: With a much larger clone just one base away, this may be a read error. The chain links TRBV5-5 to TRBJ2-5; 7 positions agree with TRBD1. The CDR3 covers 15 residues. From germline, CDR1 is SGHKS and CDR2 YYEKEE (reference sequence). As DNA, the CDR3 is TGTGTCAGCAGCTTGAGACAGGGCCAGGGGGAGACCCAGTACTTC. This translates into CVSSLRQGQGETQYF.

The chain recombines TRBV2 with TRBJ1-5, with no clear D. The CDR3 is made up of 13 amino acids. V was clipped by 3 bases and J by 1 base, with 4 bases between them. CDR1 is SNHLY, CDR2 FYNNEI, per germline. The CDR3 DNA is TGTGCCAGCAGTGAGACGAGCAATCAGCCCCAGCATTTT. It codes for CASSETSNQPQHF.

Note on this clonotype: The junction differs from germline at one of its ends, possibly a read error. The rearrangement joins TRBV11-2 to TRBJ2-2; D may be TRBD1 (5 bases). Looked up from germline, CDR1 is SGHAT and CDR2 is FQNNGV. This CDR3 spans 14 amino acids. The CDR3 region is CASTPDTHTWELFF. The CDR3 region has the DNA TGTGCCAGCACCCCGGACACTCACACCTGGGAACTGTTTTTT.

Turning to this clonotype: This may stem from a read error, because a much larger clone lies one nucleotide away. CDR3: CASSAGPGGSYEQYF. In nucleotides, the CDR3 is TGCGCCAGCTCGGCGGGCCCCGGGGGCTCCTACGAGCAGTACTTC. This chain connects TRBV10-2 to TRBJ2-7; maybe TRBD2 (6 bases). Germline CDR1 and CDR2: WSHSY and SAAADI. The germline V and J ends were trimmed by 8 bases and 0 bases, with 17 bases remaining between them. This CDR3 is 15 amino acids long.

This chain links TRBV5-4 with TRBJ1-3; 8 bases align to TRBD1. V was clipped by 2 bases and J by 2 bases; unmatched bases: 9. Germline-derived CDR1 and CDR2 are SGHNT and YYREEE (reference sequence). The CDR3 consists of 17 residues. CDR3 protein: CASSLDRGPLAGNTIYF. The CDR3 nucleotides read TGTGCCAGCAGCTTAGACAGGGGCCCTCTGGCTGGAAACACCATATATTTT.

This clonotype was counted at least ten times. The gene calls are TRBV6-2 or TRBV6-3 and TRBJ2-5; 7 bases map to TRBD1. CDR1 and CDR2 (germline): MNHEY, SVGEGT. This CDR3 comprises 16 residues. The trim removed 2 bases at V and 1 base at J, leaving 7 bases unmatched. The CDR3 DNA follows: TGTGCCAGCAGTTACGAAACAGGGGTATCCCAAGAGACCCAGTACTTC. It specifies CASSYETGVSQETQYF.

This clonotype was detected only once. With a much larger clone just one base away, this may be a read error. V usage is TRBV5-6 and J usage is TRBJ2-5, with D hard to call. This CDR3 region has 12 residues. V was pared by 2 bases and J by 3 bases, with 5 bases between. The germline gives CDR1 SGHDT, CDR2 YYEEEE. The CDR3 loop reads CASSFDEETQYF. CDR3 sequence (DNA): TGTGCCAGCAGCTTTGACGAAGAGACCCAGTACTTC.

Notes on this clonotype: One end of the junction fails to match germline, which may point to a read error. The chain couples TRBV4-1 to TRBJ1-4; D gene ambiguous. The CDR3 runs 15 residues. CDR1 and CDR2 (germline): MGHRA, YSYEKL. The CDR3 spells CASSPHINSNEKLLF. As DNA, the CDR3 is TGCGCTAGCAGCCCTCACATCAACTCTAATGAAAAACTGTTATTT.

This clonotype was picked up many times. This chain joins TRBV5-5 and TRBJ2-1, with 9 bases that match TRBD1. CDR1 is SGHKS and CDR2 is YYEKEE in the germline V gene (reference sequence). The CDR3 contains 15 residues. Trimming at V came to 4 bases and at J to 7 bases, leaving 9 bases not matched to a gene. CDR3 protein: CASSQGQGVWNEQFF. The CDR3 nucleotides are TGTGCCAGCAGCCAGGGACAGGGCGTCTGGAATGAGCAGTTCTTC.

Remarks on this clonotype: Given a much more abundant clone one base away, this may be a read error. The genes are TRBV20-1 and TRBJ2-4, with TRBD2 matching over 8 bases. The CDR3 runs 15 residues. CDR1 and CDR2 from the germline V gene are DFQATT and SNEGSKA (reference sequence). DNA for the CDR3: TGCAGTGCTAGACGGGAGGGCCCGACCAAAAACACTCAGTACTTC. Amino acids: CSARREGPTKNTQYF.

This clonotype was observed a handful of times. This may be a read error, as it is one base from a much larger clone. The gene calls are TRBV11-2 and TRBJ2-7, with D possibly being TRBD1 or TRBD2 (5 bases each). The CDR3 length is 14 residues. Germline loops: CDR1 SGHAT, CDR2 FQNNGV. The CDR3 region is CASSLGDGGYERYF. Here the CDR3 DNA reads TGTGCCAGCAGCTTAGGGGACGGAGGCTACGAGCGGTACTTC.

This clonotype was counted a single time. The chain employs TRBV6-5 and TRBJ1-5, with D tentatively TRBD1 (5 bases). This CDR3 has 16 amino acids. V lost 6 bases, J lost 2 bases, and 17 bases lay in between. Per germline, CDR1 MNHEY and CDR2 SVGAGI. In DNA form, the CDR3 reads TGTGCCAGCAGCCCCGTCTGTTCAGGGCGCAATCAGCCCCAGCATTTT. Translating it yields CASSPVCSGRNQPQHF.

This clonotype was seen many times. The gene calls are TRBV24-1 and TRBJ2-5; D may be TRBD2 (6 bases). V gave up 3 bases and J gave up 5 bases, with 18 bases separating them. In germline, CDR1 is KGHDR, CDR2 SFDVKD. CDR3 length: 16 residues. The CDR3 DNA follows: TGTGCCACCAGTGATGCGGACGGGAGACGGTGGGAGACCCAGTACTTC. Translating gives CATSDADGRRWETQYF.

This sequence joins TRBV11-2 and TRBJ1-1; D not resolved. In germline, CDR1 is SGHAT, CDR2 FQNNGV. Trimming stripped 5 bases from V and 5 bases from J, with 15 bases between. This CDR3 region has 14 residues. The CDR3 spells CASSPRTRGTEAFF. CDR3 coding DNA: TGTGCCAGCAGCCCCCGTACACGGGGAACTGAAGCTTTCTTT. Combining the CDR3 with reference TRBV11-2 and TRBJ1-1 gives the whole variable domain EAGVAQSPRYKIIEKRQSVAFWCNPISGHATLYWYQQILGQGPKLLIQFQNNGVVDDSQLPKDRFSAERLKGVDSTLKIQPAKLEDSAVYLCASSPRTRGTEAFFGQGTRLTVV.